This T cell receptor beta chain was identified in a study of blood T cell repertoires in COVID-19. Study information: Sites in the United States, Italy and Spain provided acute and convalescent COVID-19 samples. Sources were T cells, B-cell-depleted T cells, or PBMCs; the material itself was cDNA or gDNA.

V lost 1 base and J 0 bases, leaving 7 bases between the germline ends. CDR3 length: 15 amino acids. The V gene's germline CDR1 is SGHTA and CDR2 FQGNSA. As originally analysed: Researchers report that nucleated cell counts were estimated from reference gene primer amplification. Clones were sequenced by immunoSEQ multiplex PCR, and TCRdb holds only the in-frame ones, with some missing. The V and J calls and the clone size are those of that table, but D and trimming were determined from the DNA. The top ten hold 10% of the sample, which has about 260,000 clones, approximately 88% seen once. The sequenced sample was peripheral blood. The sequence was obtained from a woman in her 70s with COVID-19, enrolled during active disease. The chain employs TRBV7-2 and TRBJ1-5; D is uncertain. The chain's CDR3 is CASSLVAYSNQPQHF. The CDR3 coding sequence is TGTGCCAGCAGCTTAGTAGCATATAGCAATCAGCCCCAGCATTTT.